This TCR beta chain was retrieved from a study of T cell responses to AZD1222 COVID-19 vaccine. The wider study: Second doses at about 4 or about 12 weeks were pooled.

Points from the study as a whole: Regions 160-218 and 743-854 dominated among vaccine-associated CD4 TCRs spanning spike. There were mostly white British donors and more females than males, and clonal diversity was possibly underestimated. Repertoire sampling occurred only after the peak T cell response.

After removal of 5 bases from V and 3 bases from J, the junction contained 8 bases not matched to a gene. The CDR3 spans 15 residues. The germline gives CDR1 SGHRS, CDR2 YFSETQ. As to this clone: Its antigen is not known.

Data came from immunoSEQ multiplex PCR; TCRdb stores just in-frame clones and leaves some out. The sample lists approximately 140,000 clones; roughly nine tenths were seen once. This chain connects TRBV5-1 to TRBJ1-2; the match to TRBD1 covers 9 bases. The sequences come from peripheral blood, collected on day 0 of AZD1222 vaccination. The receptor's source is an adult in good health. CDR3 region: CASRAMTGGDYGYTF. The CDR3 nucleotides read TGCGCCAGCAGGGCGATGACAGGGGGGGACTATGGCTACACCTTC.